Below are 10 T cell receptor beta chains sequenced from a single sample in a study of T cell repertoires in cytomegalovirus infection (dated by TCRdb to between 2018 and 2021). Sequencing instrument: Illumina HiSeq 1500. TCRdb's own reprocessing of the public reads used fastp at Q25 and MiXCR and kept productive beta chains. Rows are unified per CDR3 protein, each entry keeping the most common DNA and genes. In this sample the table shows 350,000 to 500,000 distinct CDR3 sequences, around 32% of which occur a single time. Together, the top ten hold approximately 15% of the sample. The sample comprised PBMCs. Receptors originate from a human donor in good health (CMV status not recorded). Some clones in this sample may be carry-over from other donors' samples.

This clonotype was counted only a few times. The gene calls are TRBV4-1 and TRBJ2-7, with 8 bases fitting TRBD1. Germline V gene lookup returns CDR1 MGHRA and CDR2 YSYEKL. The CDR3 extends over 16 amino acids. V trimming: 0 bases; J trimming: 3 bases; junction bases outside the gene matches: 7. The CDR3 bases are TGCGCCAGCAGCCAAGACAGGACAGGGTTCGGCTACGAGCAGTACTTC. The encoded protein is CASSQDRTGFGYEQYF.

The rearrangement links TRBV7-6 to TRBJ2-5, with TRBD2 matching 10 bases. There are 16 residues in the CDR3. Trimming removed 3 bases from V and 2 bases from J; junction bases left unmatched: 6. Germline-derived CDR1 and CDR2 are SGHVS and FNYEAQ. CDR3 loop: CASSFNSGGPQETQYF. The CDR3 nucleotides read TGTGCCAGCAGCTTCAATAGCGGGGGGCCTCAAGAGACCCAGTACTTC.

This clonotype came up many times. The chain has TRBV7-6 and TRBJ2-5, with D perhaps assigned TRBD1 or TRBD2 (6 bases each). The CDR3 sequence is 15 residues long. The germline gives CDR1 SGHVS, CDR2 FNYEAQ. V dropped 1 base and J dropped 1 base, with 10 bases sitting between them. CDR3 sequence: CASSLVGGPQETQYF. The CDR3 DNA reads TGTGCCAGCAGCTTAGTTGGGGGGCCCCAAGAGACCCAGTACTTC.

This clonotype appeared many times. The rearrangement joins TRBV7-8 to TRBJ2-2, with TRBD1 as a possible D gene (7 bases). The V end lost 5 bases, the J end lost 4 bases, and 17 bases lay between the germline ends. Looked up from germline, CDR1 is SGHVS and CDR2 is FQNEAQ. This CDR3 has 16 amino acids. The CDR3 sequence is CASSLVEGAGTGELFF. In DNA form, the CDR3 reads TGTGCCAGCAGCCTGGTGGAGGGGGCCGGCACCGGGGAGCTGTTTTTT.

V gene TRBV9 combines with J gene TRBJ1-6, with a possible D match to TRBD1 (6 bases). Germline V gene data show CDR1 as SGDLS and CDR2 as YYNGEE. This CDR3 has 14 residues. V was shortened by 3 bases and J by 10 bases, with 14 bases between the two germline ends. The CDR3 loop is CASSGPRGSSPLHF. Written as DNA, the CDR3 is TGTGCCAGCAGCGGACCCAGGGGTAGCTCACCCCTCCACTTT.

The chain employs TRBV20-1 and TRBJ2-5; D is ambiguous. Trimming took off 5 bases at V and 4 bases at J, with 17 bases between the two ends. This CDR3 comprises 14 residues. The V gene's germline CDR1 is DFQATT and CDR2 SNEGSKA (reference sequence). The CDR3 reads CSAWLGSNRETQYF. DNA of the CDR3: TGCAGTGCTTGGCTTGGCTCAAACCGAGAGACCCAGTACTTC.

The J gene is TRBJ2-7, the V gene TRBV20-1; 8 bases are shared with TRBD2. CDR3 length: 12 residues. Germline CDR1 is DFQATT and CDR2 is SNEGSKA (reference sequence). The trim removed 5 bases at V and 9 bases at J, leaving 9 bases unmatched. As DNA, the CDR3 is TGCAGTGCTGGACTCTCGGGGGGGGGGCAGTACTTC. Translation gives CSAGLSGGGQYF.

Turning to this clonotype: Being one base from a much bigger clone, this may be a read error. Given the absence of the conserved phenylalanine or tryptophan at the CDR3 end, a read error is likely. The J gene is TRBJ2-7, the V gene TRBV12-3 or TRBV12-4, with TRBD1 identical over 7 bases. The CDR3 runs 15 residues. V shed 5 bases, J shed 5 bases, and the junction held 12 bases outside the gene matches. CDR3 nucleotides: TGTGCCAGCAGTCCCAGACAGGGTCAGATGGACGAGCAGTACTTA. Translating gives CASSPRQGQMDEQYL.

This sequence joins TRBV28 and TRBJ1-2; D might be TRBD1 (6 bases). Per germline, CDR1 MDHEN and CDR2 SYDVKM. Trimming pared 8 bases from V and 5 bases from J, leaving 9 bases between. The CDR3 runs to 11 residues. CDR3: CASVQGYGYTF. CDR3 in DNA: TGTGCCAGCGTACAGGGTTATGGCTACACCTTC.

This clonotype was seen repeatedly, ten times or more. V is TRBV19 and J is TRBJ1-1; D gene ambiguous. This CDR3 comprises 17 residues. V was trimmed by 3 bases and J by 4 bases, leaving 21 bases between them. In germline, CDR1 is LNHDA, CDR2 SQIVND (reference sequence). CDR3 protein: CASSIGPGPLLGTEAFF. The CDR3 nucleotides read TGTGCCAGTAGTATCGGTCCGGGCCCGTTGCTGGGCACTGAAGCTTTCTTT.